These 18 T cell receptor beta chains were all obtained from the same sample, sequenced in a study of blood T cell repertoires in COVID-19. Assay used: immunoSEQ multiplex PCR; TCRdb lists only in-frame clones, some missing. Among about 240,000 clones listed, around 81% were seen once. The sample comprised peripheral blood. These receptor sequences come from a woman in her sixties with active or convalescent COVID-19.

The chain couples TRBV2 to TRBJ1-1; D ambiguous. Per the germline V gene, CDR1 is SNHLY and CDR2 is FYNNEI. CDR3 size: 14 residues. The germline V and J ends were trimmed by 4 bases and 1 base, with 10 bases remaining between them. CDR3 DNA: TGTGCCAGCAGTGCTCGACACTCGAACACTGAAGCTTTCTTT. Its protein is CASSARHSNTEAFF.

V usage is TRBV9 and J usage is TRBJ2-3; 9 nucleotides line up with TRBD1. The V and J ends lost 2 bases and 4 bases, in that order; junction bases with no gene match: 5. The germline gives CDR1 SGDLS, CDR2 YYNGEE. The CDR3 has 15 amino acids. The CDR3 reads CASSVWTGVPDTQYF. In DNA, the CDR3 is TGTGCCAGCAGCGTTTGGACAGGGGTCCCAGATACGCAGTATTTT.

The V call is TRBV5-5, the J call TRBJ2-3; D may be TRBD2 (6 bases). The V and J ends lost 2 bases and 3 bases respectively, with 13 bases between them. Germline lookup yields CDR1 SGHKS and CDR2 YYEKEE (reference sequence). CDR3 length: 15 residues. CDR3 nucleotides: TGTGCCAGCAGCTTAGGAGGCGGGACTACAGATACGCAGTATTTT. Encoded protein: CASSLGGGTTDTQYF. The variable domain in full, with the rest retrieved from reference TRBV5-5 and TRBJ2-3, is DAGVTQSPTHLIKTRGQQVTLRCSPISGHKSVSWYQQVLGQGPQFIFQYYEKEERGRGNFPDRFSARQFPNYSSELNVNALLLGDSALYLCASSLGGGTTDTQYFGPGTRLTVL.

The chain joins TRBV10-3 to TRBJ2-3, with 9 bases lining up with TRBD1. Trimming removed 4 bases from V and 5 bases from J; junction bases left unmatched: 4. This CDR3 has 14 residues. Germline V gene lookup returns CDR1 ENHRY and CDR2 SYGVKD. CDR3 residues: CAISGGQGKDTQYF. The CDR3 DNA follows: TGTGCCATCAGTGGAGGACAGGGGAAAGATACGCAGTATTTT.

V and J are TRBV11-3 and TRBJ2-5; 10 bases map to TRBD2. The trim removed 2 bases at V and 1 base at J, leaving 7 bases unmatched. CDR3 length: 17 residues. From germline, CDR1 is SGHNT and CDR2 YENEEA. CDR3 region: CASSLRAGGTLQETQYF. Written as DNA, the CDR3 is TGTGCCAGCAGCTTACGAGCGGGAGGGACCCTCCAAGAGACCCAGTACTTC. Full variable domain (missing parts from reference TRBV11-3 and TRBJ2-5): EAGVVQSPRYKIIEKKQPVAFWCNPISGHNTLYWYLQNLGQGPELLIRYENEEAVDDSQLPKDRFSAERLKGVDSTLKIQPAELGDSAVYLCASSLRAGGTLQETQYFGPGTRLLVL.

The gene calls are TRBV3-1 (or the pseudogene TRBV3-2) and TRBJ1-6; D not certain. Germline CDR1 and CDR2: LGHDT and YNNKEL (reference sequence). The CDR3 runs to 16 residues. Trimming left V 4 bases short and J 7 bases short, with 17 bases between. CDR3 in amino acids: CASSRRLPAKNSPLHF. Written as DNA, the CDR3 is TGTGCCAGCAGCCGGCGGCTCCCCGCTAAAAATTCACCCCTCCACTTT.

The J gene is TRBJ2-3, the V gene TRBV2; 11 bases agree with TRBD2. CDR1 SNHLY and CDR2 FYNNEI come from the germline V gene. CDR3 size: 16 residues. Unmatched junction bases numbered 10, after V lost 6 bases and J lost 5 bases. CDR3 coding DNA: TGTGCCAGCAGGACCTCACTAGCGGGAGATGTAGATACGCAGTATTTT. This gives the protein CASRTSLAGDVDTQYF.

The rearrangement links TRBV21-1 to TRBJ1-2; TRBD1, the table's D call, was not compared with the DNA. TRBV21-1 is a listed pseudogene. The CDR3 runs 14 residues. DNA of the CDR3: TGTGCCAGCAGCAAGAGGGACAGGGCATATGGCTACACCTTC. It codes for CASSKRDRAYGYTF.

In DNA, the CDR3 is TGCGCCAGCAGCCCTTGGACAGACTCCTACGAGCAGTACGTC. This codes for CASSPWTDSYEQYV. The chain employs TRBV5-1 and TRBJ2-7; D may be TRBD1 (6 bases). Trimming took off 4 bases at V and 0 bases at J, with 11 bases between the two ends. The CDR3 extends over 14 amino acids. The germline V gene has CDR1 SGHRS and CDR2 YFSETQ.

The chain joins TRBV18 to TRBJ2-7; possible D gene TRBD2, 6 bases. V was pared by 1 base and J by 2 bases, with 12 bases between. The CDR3 is made up of 15 amino acids. Germline values: CDR1 KGHSH, CDR2 LQKENI. CDR3 sequence: CASSPRGTETYEQYV. The CDR3 nucleotides read TGTGCCAGCTCACCACGCGGGACCGAGACCTACGAGCAGTACGTC.

V gene TRBV30 combines with J gene TRBJ1-3, with 7 nucleotides matching TRBD1. Germline V CDR1 and CDR2: GTSNPN, SVGIG (reference sequence). Germline trimming cut 1 base from V and 1 base from J; bases unmatched to any gene: 1. The CDR3 totals 14 residues. The CDR3 DNA reads TGTGCCTGGAGTGAGGGGGCGTCTGGAAACACCATATATTTT. This codes for CAWSEGASGNTIYF.

In its sample, this clone ranks as medium-sized (0.01 to 0.1%). CDR3 region: CATEDFGELFF. Here the CDR3 DNA reads TGTGCCACTGAGGATTTCGGGGAGCTGTTTTTT. The rearrangement links TRBV24-1 to TRBJ2-2; D call uncertain. Germline V gene lookup returns CDR1 KGHDR and CDR2 SFDVKD. CDR3 length: 11 amino acids. Trimming cost V 10 bases and J 7 bases, with 9 bases left between them.

CDR3 residues: CASSPFGGRATDTQYF. CDR3 nucleotide sequence: TGTGCCAGCTCACCCTTTGGAGGGAGGGCCACAGATACGCAGTATTTT. The chain carries TRBV18 and TRBJ2-3, with 7 positions matching TRBD2. The CDR3 is 16 amino acids. The germline gives CDR1 KGHSH, CDR2 LQKENI. V was clipped by 3 bases and J by 2 bases; unmatched bases: 8. Full variable domain (outside the CDR3, taken from reference TRBV18 and TRBJ2-3): NAGVMQNPRHLVRRRGQEARLRCSPMKGHSHVYWYRQLPEEGLKFMVYLQKENIIDESGMPKERFSAEFPKEGPSILRIQQVVRGDSAAYFCASSPFGGRATDTQYFGPGTRLTVL.

This chain links TRBV6-5 with TRBJ2-7; possible D gene TRBD2, 5 bases. The germline CDR1 and CDR2 sequences are MNHEY and SVGAGI. This CDR3 region has 11 residues. V was clipped by 4 bases and J by 6 bases, with 7 bases between them. The CDR3 reads CASSSGFEQYF. For the CDR3, the DNA is TGTGCCAGCAGTTCGGGATTCGAGCAGTACTTC.

The V gene is TRBV2, the J gene TRBJ1-1, with D perhaps TRBD1 (6 bases). Germline V gene sequence: CDR1 SNHLY, CDR2 FYNNEI. This CDR3 contains 11 residues. The V end was cut by 11 bases, the J end by 6 bases, with 13 bases between. The CDR3 region is CAGGQTAEAFF. CDR3 in DNA: TGTGCCGGGGGACAAACAGCTGAAGCTTTCTTT.

This clone was picked up a small number of times. The rearrangement uses TRBV7-9 and TRBJ2-5, with 9 bases identical to TRBD2. The CDR3 consists of 15 residues. V shed 5 bases and J 4 bases; nucleotides not matched to a gene: 8. The V gene's germline CDR1 is SEHNR and CDR2 FQNEAQ (reference sequence). CDR3 region: CASSRSGSRGETQYF. The CDR3 coding sequence is TGTGCCAGCAGCCGTAGCGGGAGCAGGGGAGAGACCCAGTACTTC. The full variable domain, rest sourced from reference TRBV7-9 and TRBJ2-5, is DTGVSQNPRHKITKRGQNVTFRCDPISEHNRLYWYRQTLGQGPEFLTYFQNEAQLEKSRLLSDRFSAERPKGSFSTLEIQRTEQGDSAMYLCASSRSGSRGETQYFGPGTRLLVL.

This chain connects TRBV7-9 to TRBJ2-1, with D perhaps TRBD2 (5 bases). Trimming shortened V by 5 bases and J by 0 bases, and 17 bases separated the two germline ends. Germline V CDR1 and CDR2: SEHNR, FQNEAQ (reference sequence). CDR3 length: 17 amino acids. The CDR3 sequence is CASSPLWEFSSYNEQFF. CDR3 nucleotides: TGTGCCAGCAGCCCCCTTTGGGAGTTCAGCTCCTACAATGAGCAGTTCTTC.

The chain recombines TRBV11-2 with TRBJ2-1; D is undetermined. V lost 0 bases, J lost 4 bases, and 7 bases lay in between. The CDR3 runs to 14 residues. Germline lookup yields CDR1 SGHAT and CDR2 FQNNGV. CDR3 DNA: TGTGCCAGCAGCTTAGATCTTAAATACAATGAGCAGTTCTTC. Amino acid sequence: CASSLDLKYNEQFF.